The entry below describes one TCR beta chain. Its antigen remains unknown. The data belong to a study of beta chain features in type 1 diabetes. This CDR3 has 11 residues. The whole isolated RNA underwent reverse transcription, so sequencing captured expressed TCRB transcripts. Profiling relied on immunoSEQ multiplex PCR, and the TCRdb table lists in-frame clones only, not all of them. The sample holds under 300,000 clones, roughly 21% seen once. Overall study results and limits: The study found moderately but significantly shorter TCRB CDR3s in all four CD4+ subsets of Type 1 diabetes patients.

This clonotype was sampled from a woman aged 40 to 50 with type 1 diabetes. This sequence joins TRBV21-1 and TRBJ1-5. TRBV21-1 is marked as a pseudogene. Sequencing used naive CD4+ T cells from blood. The CDR3 nucleotides are TGTGCCAGCAGCGAGTATCAGCCCCAGCATTTT. Translation gives CASSEYQPQHF.